This T cell receptor beta chain came from a study of T cell responses to AZD1222 COVID-19 vaccine. Study-level points and caveats: After the peak T cell response, and only then, were repertoires sampled. Unmutated variant regions are reportedly the target of nearly half of TCRs that are spike-specific.

Pooled samples include second doses given at about 4 or 12 weeks. A remark on this clone: The antigen remains unidentified.

The CDR3 length is 16 residues. The germline V gene has CDR1 SNHLY and CDR2 FYNNEI. Trimming took off 4 bases at V and 8 bases at J, with 23 bases between the two ends. Some clones are missing from TCRdb's copy, which holds only in-frame ones; the method was immunoSEQ multiplex PCR. The sample includes 190,000 or so clones, 85% to 90% of them seen just once. This specimen was peripheral blood, taken 28 days after the second AZD1222 dose. This clonotype was sampled from an adult who received the AZD1222 COVID-19 vaccine. This chain links TRBV2 with TRBJ2-5, with a possible D match to TRBD1 (6 bases). CDR3 in DNA: TGTGCCAGCAGTGTAGACCAAGGGGACAATTGGGGAACCCAGTACTTC. It yields the protein CASSVDQGDNWGTQYF.